The 19 T cell receptor beta chains below all came from one sample that was sequenced in a study of blood T cell repertoires in COVID-19. Generated by immunoSEQ multiplex PCR, the TCRdb table keeps only in-frame clones and is missing some. The sample includes 95,000 to 150,000 clones, about 81% of them seen just once. The source material was peripheral blood. The receptors shown here come from a woman aged 45-59 years with acute or convalescent COVID-19.

Of note for this clone: At the DNA level, this CDR3 is encoded by other sequences in the same sample as well. CDR3 nucleotides: TGTGCCAGCAGCCCAATAGCGGGAGTACTATACGAGCAGTACTTC. Translation gives CASSPIAGVLYEQYF. The V gene is TRBV6-5, the J gene TRBJ2-7, with 9 bases lining up with TRBD2. The trim removed 6 bases at V and 4 bases at J, leaving 10 bases unmatched. CDR1 and CDR2 (germline): MNHEY, SVGAGI. The CDR3 has 15 amino acids.

The V gene is TRBV7-3, the J gene TRBJ2-7, with 7 bases lining up with TRBD2. The V gene end was trimmed by 2 bases and the J gene end by 0 bases; junction bases not matched to a gene: 4. The CDR3 contains 15 residues. From germline, CDR1 is SGHTA and CDR2 FQGTGA. CDR3 in DNA: TGTGCCAGCAGCTTATATTCTAGCGGCTCCTACGAGCAGTACTTC. Encoded protein: CASSLYSSGSYEQYF.

The rearrangement joins TRBV28 to TRBJ2-4, with a weak D call TRBD2 (6 bases). V was trimmed by 3 bases and J by 7 bases, leaving 19 bases between them. The CDR3 contains 16 residues. Germline V gives CDR1 MDHEN, CDR2 SYDVKM. CDR3 amino acids: CASSFVPGLATNIQYF. The CDR3 nucleotides are TGTGCCAGCAGTTTTGTGCCGGGACTGGCAACGAACATTCAGTACTTC.

The sample holds a few counts of this clone. The J gene is TRBJ1-5, the V gene TRBV2; D might be TRBD1 (5 bases). The CDR3 sequence is 13 residues long. The germline CDR1 and CDR2 sequences are SNHLY and FYNNEI. Trimming cost V 1 base and J 6 bases, with 7 bases left between them. The CDR3 DNA is TGTGCCAGCAGTGAAGAGGGGATTCAGCCCCAGCATTTT. Its protein product is CASSEEGIQPQHF.

The CDR3 DNA reads TGTGCCACCTCCATAGGGGGATTCGAGCCCCAGCATTTT. As protein: CATSIGGFEPQHF. V is TRBV18 and J is TRBJ1-5; the D gene is possibly TRBD1 (6 bases). V lost 10 bases and J 8 bases, leaving 18 bases between the germline ends. Germline CDR1 and CDR2: KGHSH and LQKENI. The CDR3 is 13 residues long.

The chain joins TRBV12-3 or TRBV12-4 to TRBJ1-5, with D possibly matching TRBD1 (6 bases). With 5 bases removed from V and 4 bases from J, the gap between germline ends came to 9 bases. CDR3 length: 13 amino acids. The CDR3 nucleotides read TGTGCCAGCAGTGGACAGAAGAATCAGCCCCAGCATTTT. Its translation: CASSGQKNQPQHF.

This chain uses TRBV5-4 with TRBJ1-2; perhaps TRBD1 as D (5 bases). Germline V gene sequence: CDR1 SGHNT, CDR2 YYREEE (reference sequence). Trimming removed 5 bases at V and 0 bases at J, with 8 bases between. The CDR3 has 13 amino acids. The DNA for the CDR3 is TGTGCCAGCAGTACGACAGCTAACTATGGCTACACCTTC. Translation: CASSTTANYGYTF.

The chain combines TRBV5-5 with TRBJ2-7; D gene unclear. Germline assignment: CDR1 SGHKS and CDR2 YYEKEE (reference sequence). CDR3 length: 12 amino acids. V lost 2 bases and J 0 bases, leaving 3 bases between the germline ends. In nucleotides, the CDR3 is TGTGCCAGCAGCTTCTTCTCCTACGAGCAGTACTTC. This codes for CASSFFSYEQYF.

The chain carries TRBV27 and TRBJ1-1; possible D gene TRBD1, 5 bases. V gave up 5 bases and J gave up 4 bases, with 11 bases separating them. This CDR3 is 13 amino acids long. In germline, CDR1 is MNHEY, CDR2 SMNVEV (reference sequence). The CDR3, as DNA: TGTGCCAGCAGTCCCTTGGGGCTCACTGAAGCTTTCTTT. Protein product: CASSPLGLTEAFF.

This clone was detected a few times. The chain has TRBV6-2 or TRBV6-3 and TRBJ1-5; TRBD1 is a possible D gene (6 bases). The length of the CDR3 is 16 residues. V was trimmed by 6 bases and J by 4 bases, leaving 19 bases between them. Germline V gene lookup returns CDR1 MNHEY and CDR2 SVGEGT. CDR3 residues: CASSNVYRVPNQPQHF. The CDR3 DNA follows: TGTGCCAGCAGCAACGTTTACAGGGTCCCTAATCAGCCCCAGCATTTT.

The chain links TRBV20-1 to TRBJ2-3; tentatively, D is TRBD2 (6 bases). The CDR3 runs to 14 residues. The V and J ends lost 3 bases and 2 bases respectively, with 12 bases between them. CDR1 is DFQATT, CDR2 SNEGSKA, per germline (reference sequence). The CDR3 nucleotides read TGCAGTGCTAGTTTAGGCGGGGACACAGATACGCAGTATTTT. This codes for CSASLGGDTDTQYF.

The chain combines TRBV5-1 with TRBJ1-6; TRBD1 matches 9 bases. The J segment lost 8 bases and the V segment lost 0 bases, leaving 3 bases of the junction unmatched. Per germline, CDR1 SGHRS and CDR2 YFSETQ. This CDR3 region has 15 residues. CDR3: CASSLEQGAYSPLHF. The CDR3 DNA sequence: TGCGCCAGCAGCTTGGAACAGGGGGCTTATTCACCCCTCCACTTT.

The chain carries TRBV10-3 and TRBJ2-1; weak D call: TRBD1 (6 bases). CDR3 length: 15 residues. From germline, CDR1 is ENHRY and CDR2 SYGVKD. V was pared by 2 bases and J by 4 bases, with 12 bases between. This chain's CDR3 is CAISERGTGYNEQFF. CDR3 nucleotide sequence: TGTGCCATCAGTGAGAGGGGAACAGGGTACAATGAGCAGTTCTTC.

The V call is TRBV20-1, the J call TRBJ2-3; 11 bases fit TRBD2. Germline V gene lookup returns CDR1 DFQATT and CDR2 SNEGSKA (reference sequence). This CDR3 has 11 amino acids. The trim removed 4 bases at V and 14 bases at J, leaving 5 bases unmatched. The CDR3 bases are TGCAGTGCTAAAGGACTAGCGGGCAGGTATTTT. It translates to CSAKGLAGRYF.

CDR3 nucleotide sequence: TGTGCCAGTAGTATCACGGGAGGGAATCAGCCCCAGCATTTT. Translating gives CASSITGGNQPQHF. The genes are TRBV19 and TRBJ1-5, with no clear D. V was clipped by 3 bases and J by 4 bases, with 10 bases between them. The CDR3 consists of 14 residues. Germline CDR1 reads LNHDA; CDR2 reads SQIVND (reference sequence).

The CDR3: CSARASETQYF. CDR3 in DNA: TGCAGTGCTAGAGCCTCAGAGACCCAGTACTTC. The genes are TRBV20-1 and TRBJ2-5; D remains ambiguous. V dropped 1 base and J dropped 4 bases, with 4 bases sitting between them. This CDR3 is built from 11 residues. CDR1 and CDR2 (germline): DFQATT, SNEGSKA (reference sequence).

The chain uses TRBV7-9 and TRBJ2-1; 14 nucleotides match TRBD2. This CDR3 comprises 17 residues. Germline CDR1 SEHNR, CDR2 FQNEAQ (reference sequence). The V gene end was trimmed by 4 bases and the J gene end by 3 bases; junction bases not matched to a gene: 5. The CDR3 region has the DNA TGTGCCAGCAGCTACGGACTAGCGGGAGGCCTCTACAATGAGCAGTTCTTC. It codes for CASSYGLAGGLYNEQFF.

The rearrangement uses TRBV5-6 and TRBJ1-2; possibly TRBD1 for D (6 bases). Between the trimmed V and J ends, which lost 4 bases and 4 bases, there was a span of 17 bases. Germline-derived CDR1 and CDR2 are SGHDT and YYEEEE. The CDR3 extends over 15 amino acids. The CDR3 DNA is TGTGCCAGCAGCCGCCGGGAACAGGGTCGCTATGGCTACACCTTC. Translating it yields CASSRREQGRYGYTF.

The V gene is TRBV30, the J gene TRBJ1-4; D is perhaps TRBD1 (5 bases). CDR1 and CDR2 (germline): GTSNPN, SVGIG (reference sequence). V was trimmed by 2 bases and J by 10 bases, leaving 8 bases between them. This CDR3 is 11 amino acids long. The CDR3 coding sequence is TGTGCCTGGAGTAGACAGCTAAAACTGTTTTTT. Translated: CAWSRQLKLFF.